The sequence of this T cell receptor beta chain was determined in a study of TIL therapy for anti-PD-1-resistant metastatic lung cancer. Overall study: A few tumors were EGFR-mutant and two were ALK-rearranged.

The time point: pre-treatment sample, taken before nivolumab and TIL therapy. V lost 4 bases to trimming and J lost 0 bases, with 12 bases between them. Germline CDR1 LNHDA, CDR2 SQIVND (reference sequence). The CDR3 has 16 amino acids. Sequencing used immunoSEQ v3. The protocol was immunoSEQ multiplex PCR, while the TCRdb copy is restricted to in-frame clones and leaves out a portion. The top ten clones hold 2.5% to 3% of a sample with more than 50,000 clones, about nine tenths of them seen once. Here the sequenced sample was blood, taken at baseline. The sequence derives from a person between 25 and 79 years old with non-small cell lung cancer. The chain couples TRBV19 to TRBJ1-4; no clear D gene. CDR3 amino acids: CASSNSPRTTNEKLFF. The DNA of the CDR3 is TGTGCCAGTAGTAACTCCCCCAGAACAACTAATGAAAAACTGTTTTTT. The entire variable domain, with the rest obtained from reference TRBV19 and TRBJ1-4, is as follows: DGGITQSPKYLFRKEGQNVTLSCEQNLNHDAMYWYRQDPGQGLRLIYYSQIVNDFQKGDIAEGYSVSREKKESFPLTVTSAQKNPTAFYLCASSNSPRTTNEKLFFGSGTQLSVL.